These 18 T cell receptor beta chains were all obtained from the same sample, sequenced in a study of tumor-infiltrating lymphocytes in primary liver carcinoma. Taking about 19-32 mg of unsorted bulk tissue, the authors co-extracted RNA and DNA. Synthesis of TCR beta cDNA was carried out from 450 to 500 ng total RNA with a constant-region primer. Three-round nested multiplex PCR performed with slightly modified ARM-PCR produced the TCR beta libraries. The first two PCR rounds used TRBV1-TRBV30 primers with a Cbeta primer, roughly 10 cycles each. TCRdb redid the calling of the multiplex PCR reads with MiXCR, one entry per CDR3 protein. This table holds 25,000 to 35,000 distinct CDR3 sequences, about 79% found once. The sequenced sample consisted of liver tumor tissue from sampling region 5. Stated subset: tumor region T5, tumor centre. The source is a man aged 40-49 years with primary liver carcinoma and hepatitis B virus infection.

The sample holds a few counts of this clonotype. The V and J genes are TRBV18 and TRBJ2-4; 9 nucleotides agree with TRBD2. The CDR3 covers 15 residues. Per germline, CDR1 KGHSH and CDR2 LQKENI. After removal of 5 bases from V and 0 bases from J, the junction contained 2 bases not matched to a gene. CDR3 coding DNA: TGTGCCAGCTCAACTAGCGGGCTAGCCAAAAACATTCAGTACTTC. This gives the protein CASSTSGLAKNIQYF.

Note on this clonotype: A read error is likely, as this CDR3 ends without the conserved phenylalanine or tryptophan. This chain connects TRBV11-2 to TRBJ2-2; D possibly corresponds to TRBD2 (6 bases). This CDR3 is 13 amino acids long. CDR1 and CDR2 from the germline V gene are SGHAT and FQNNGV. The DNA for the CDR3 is TGTGCCAGCAGCTTGATGGACATCGGGGGGCTGTTTCTT. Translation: CASSLMDIGGLFL.

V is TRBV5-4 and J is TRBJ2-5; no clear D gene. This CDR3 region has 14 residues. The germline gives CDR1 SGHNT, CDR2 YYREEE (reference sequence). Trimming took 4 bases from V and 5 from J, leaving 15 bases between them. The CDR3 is CASSQHGPEETQYF. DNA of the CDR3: TGTGCCAGCAGCCAACATGGTCCTGAGGAGACCCAGTACTTC. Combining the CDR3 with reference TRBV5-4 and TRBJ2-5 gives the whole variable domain ETGVTQSPTHLIKTRGQQVTLRCSSQSGHNTVSWYQQALGQGPQFIFQYYREEENGRGNFPPRFSGLQFPNYSSELNVNALELDDSALYLCASSQHGPEETQYFGPGTRLLVL.

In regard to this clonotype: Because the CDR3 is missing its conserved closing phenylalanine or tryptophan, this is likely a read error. The CDR3: CAISEPLRLAGTTDMQYI. For the CDR3, the DNA is TGTGCCATCAGTGAACCCCTCCGACTAGCGGGAACCACAGATATGCAGTATATT. This sequence joins TRBV10-3 and TRBJ2-3, with TRBD2 identical over 11 bases. The CDR3 has 18 amino acids. Germline V gives CDR1 ENHRY, CDR2 SYGVKD.

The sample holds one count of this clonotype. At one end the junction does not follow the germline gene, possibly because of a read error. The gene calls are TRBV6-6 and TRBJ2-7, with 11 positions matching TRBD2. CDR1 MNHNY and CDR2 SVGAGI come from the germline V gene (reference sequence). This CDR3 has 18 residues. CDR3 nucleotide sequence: TGTGCCAACAGTTACGACCCGCTAGCGGGAGGAATCTCCTACGAGCAGTACTTC. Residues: CANSYDPLAGGISYEQYF.

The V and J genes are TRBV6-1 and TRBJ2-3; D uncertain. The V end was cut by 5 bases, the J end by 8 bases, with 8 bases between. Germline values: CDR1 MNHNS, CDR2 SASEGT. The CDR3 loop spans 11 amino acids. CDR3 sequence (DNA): TGTGCCAGCAGTTTAATAGGTACGCAGTATTTT. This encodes CASSLIGTQYF.

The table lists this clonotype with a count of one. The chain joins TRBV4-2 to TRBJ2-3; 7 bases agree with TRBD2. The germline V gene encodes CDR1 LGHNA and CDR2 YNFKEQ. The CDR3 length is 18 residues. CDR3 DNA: TGTGTCAGGAGCCAAGTGGCGCCTCTAGCGGAAGCGACAGATACGCAGTATTTT. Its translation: CVRSQVAPLAEATDTQYF.

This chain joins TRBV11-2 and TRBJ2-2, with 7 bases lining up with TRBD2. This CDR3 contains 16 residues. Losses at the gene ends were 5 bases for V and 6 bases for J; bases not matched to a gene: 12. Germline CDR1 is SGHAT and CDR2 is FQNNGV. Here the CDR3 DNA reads TGTGCCAGCAGCGCCGGTCGGGGAGGGCAGCCCGGGGAGCTGTTTTTT. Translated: CASSAGRGGQPGELFF.

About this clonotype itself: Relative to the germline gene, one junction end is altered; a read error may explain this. CDR3 residues: CASSQRPPGLAETRELFF. The CDR3, as DNA: TGCGCCAGCAGCCAGCGCCCCCCGGGACTAGCGGAAACCAGGGAACTGTTTTTT. The chain couples TRBV4-1 to TRBJ2-2; 11 nucleotides agree with TRBD2. CDR1 is MGHRA, CDR2 YSYEKL, per germline. The CDR3 covers 18 residues.

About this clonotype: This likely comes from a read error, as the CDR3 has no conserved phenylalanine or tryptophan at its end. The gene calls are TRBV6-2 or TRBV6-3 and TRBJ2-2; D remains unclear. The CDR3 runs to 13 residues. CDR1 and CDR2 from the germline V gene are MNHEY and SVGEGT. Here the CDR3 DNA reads TGTGCCAGCATTTACCACTTAAGCGGGGAGCTGTTTCTT. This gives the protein CASIYHLSGELFL.

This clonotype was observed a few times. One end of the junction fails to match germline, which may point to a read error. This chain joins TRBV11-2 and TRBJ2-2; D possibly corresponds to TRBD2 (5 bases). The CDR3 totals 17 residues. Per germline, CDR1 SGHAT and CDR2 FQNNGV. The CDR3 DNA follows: TGTGCCAGCAGCTTAGCATTAGGTAGGGCGAACACCGGGGAGCTGATTTTT. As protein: CASSLALGRANTGELIF.

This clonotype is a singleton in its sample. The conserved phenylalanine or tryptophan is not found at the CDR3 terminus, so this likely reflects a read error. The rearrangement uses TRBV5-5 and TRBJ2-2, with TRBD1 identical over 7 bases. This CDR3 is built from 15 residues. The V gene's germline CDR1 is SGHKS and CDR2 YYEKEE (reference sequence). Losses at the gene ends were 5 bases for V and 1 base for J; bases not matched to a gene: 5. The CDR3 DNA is TGTGCCAGCAGTTTGAGACAGGGGAACACCGGGGAGCTGTTTTAT. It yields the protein CASSLRQGNTGELFY.

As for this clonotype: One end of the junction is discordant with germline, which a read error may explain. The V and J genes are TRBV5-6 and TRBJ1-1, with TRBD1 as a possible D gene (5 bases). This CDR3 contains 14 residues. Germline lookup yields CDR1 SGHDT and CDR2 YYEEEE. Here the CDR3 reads CASSWQGLNTEAFF. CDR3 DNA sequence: TGTGCCAGCAGCTGGCAGGGATTGAACACTGAAGCCTTCTTT.

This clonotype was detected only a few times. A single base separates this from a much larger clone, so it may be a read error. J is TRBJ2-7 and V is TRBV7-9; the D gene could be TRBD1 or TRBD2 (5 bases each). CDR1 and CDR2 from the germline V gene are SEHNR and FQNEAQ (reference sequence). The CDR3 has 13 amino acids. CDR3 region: CAGSPGTDYEQYF. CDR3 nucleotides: TGTGCCGGCAGCCCCGGGACCGACTACGAGCAGTACTTC.

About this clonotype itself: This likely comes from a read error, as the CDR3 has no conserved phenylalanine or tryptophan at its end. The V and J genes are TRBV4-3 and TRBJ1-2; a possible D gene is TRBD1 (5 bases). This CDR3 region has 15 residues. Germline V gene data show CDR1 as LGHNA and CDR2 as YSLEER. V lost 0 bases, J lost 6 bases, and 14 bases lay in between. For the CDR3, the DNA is TGCGCCAGCAGCCAAGATTGGGGCAGGGTGAATGGCTACACCATC. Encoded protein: CASSQDWGRVNGYTI.

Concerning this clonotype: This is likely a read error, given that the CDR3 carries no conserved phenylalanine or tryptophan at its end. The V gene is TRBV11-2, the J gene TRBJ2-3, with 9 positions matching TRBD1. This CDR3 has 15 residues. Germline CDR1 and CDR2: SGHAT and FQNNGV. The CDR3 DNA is TGTTCCGGCAGCTTACCCGGACAGGGGCCGGATACGCAGTATTCT. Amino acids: CSGSLPGQGPDTQYS.

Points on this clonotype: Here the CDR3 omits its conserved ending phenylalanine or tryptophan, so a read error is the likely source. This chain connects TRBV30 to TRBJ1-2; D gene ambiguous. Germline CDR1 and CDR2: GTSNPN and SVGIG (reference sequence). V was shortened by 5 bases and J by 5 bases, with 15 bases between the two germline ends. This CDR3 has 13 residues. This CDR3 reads CAWFRYTEYGYTL. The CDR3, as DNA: TGTGCCTGGTTTAGGTATACAGAGTATGGCTACACCTTA.

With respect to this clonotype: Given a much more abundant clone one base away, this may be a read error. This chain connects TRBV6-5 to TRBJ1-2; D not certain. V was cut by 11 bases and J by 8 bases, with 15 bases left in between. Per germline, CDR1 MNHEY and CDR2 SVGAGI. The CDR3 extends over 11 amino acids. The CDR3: CAGLGSDGYTF. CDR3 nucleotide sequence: TGTGCCGGCTTGGGTTCAGACGGCTACACCTTC.